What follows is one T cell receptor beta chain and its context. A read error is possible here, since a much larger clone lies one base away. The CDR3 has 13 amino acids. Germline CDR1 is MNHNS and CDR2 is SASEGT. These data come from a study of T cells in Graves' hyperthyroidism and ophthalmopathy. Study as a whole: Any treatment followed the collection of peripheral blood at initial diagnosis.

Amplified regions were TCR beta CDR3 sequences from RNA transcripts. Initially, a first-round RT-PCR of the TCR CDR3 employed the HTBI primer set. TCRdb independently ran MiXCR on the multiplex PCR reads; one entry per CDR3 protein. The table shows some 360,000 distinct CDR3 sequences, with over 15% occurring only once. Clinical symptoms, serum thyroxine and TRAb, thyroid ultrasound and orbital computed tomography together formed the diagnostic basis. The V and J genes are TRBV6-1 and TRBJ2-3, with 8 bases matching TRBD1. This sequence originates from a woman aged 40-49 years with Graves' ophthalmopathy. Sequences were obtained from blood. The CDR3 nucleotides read TGTGTCAGCAGTCGGACAGGGATAGATACGCAGTATTTT. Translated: CVSSRTGIDTQYF.